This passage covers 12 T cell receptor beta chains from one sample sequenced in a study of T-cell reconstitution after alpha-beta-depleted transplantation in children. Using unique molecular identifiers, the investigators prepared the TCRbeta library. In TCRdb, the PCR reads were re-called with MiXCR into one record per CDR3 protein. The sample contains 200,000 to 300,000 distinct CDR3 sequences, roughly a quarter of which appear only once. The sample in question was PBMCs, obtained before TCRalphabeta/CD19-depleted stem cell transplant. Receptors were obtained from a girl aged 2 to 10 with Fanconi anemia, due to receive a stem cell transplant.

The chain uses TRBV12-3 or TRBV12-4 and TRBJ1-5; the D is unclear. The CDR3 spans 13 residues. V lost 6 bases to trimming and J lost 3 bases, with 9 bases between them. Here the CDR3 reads CASRPSVNQPQHF. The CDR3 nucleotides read TGTGCCAGCAGACCTTCCGTCAATCAGCCCCAGCATTTT.

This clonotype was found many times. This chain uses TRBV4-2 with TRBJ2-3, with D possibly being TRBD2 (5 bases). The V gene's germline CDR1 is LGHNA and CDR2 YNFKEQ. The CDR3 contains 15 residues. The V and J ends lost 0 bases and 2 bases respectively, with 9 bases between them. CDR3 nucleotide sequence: TGTGCCAGCAGCCAAGATAATCTAGCCACAGATACGCAGTATTTT. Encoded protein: CASSQDNLATDTQYF.

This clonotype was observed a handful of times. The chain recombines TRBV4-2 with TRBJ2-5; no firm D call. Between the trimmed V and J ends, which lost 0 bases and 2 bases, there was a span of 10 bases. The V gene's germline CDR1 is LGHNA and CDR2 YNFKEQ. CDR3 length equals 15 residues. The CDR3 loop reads CASSQDVTLQETQYF. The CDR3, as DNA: TGTGCCAGCAGCCAAGATGTGACCCTTCAAGAGACCCAGTACTTC.

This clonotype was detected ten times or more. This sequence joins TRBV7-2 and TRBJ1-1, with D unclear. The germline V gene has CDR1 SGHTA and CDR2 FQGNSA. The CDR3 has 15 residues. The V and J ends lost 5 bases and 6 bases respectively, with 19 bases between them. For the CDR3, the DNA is TGTGCCAGCAGCCTAACCGCTCTCCAAATTTCTGAAGCTTTCTTT. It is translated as CASSLTALQISEAFF.

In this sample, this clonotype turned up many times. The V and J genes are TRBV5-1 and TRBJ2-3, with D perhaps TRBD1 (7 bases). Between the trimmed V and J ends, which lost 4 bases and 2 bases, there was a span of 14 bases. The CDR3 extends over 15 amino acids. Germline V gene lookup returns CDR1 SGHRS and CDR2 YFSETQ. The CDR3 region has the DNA TGCGCCAGCAGCAAGGACAGGCGGGACACAGATACGCAGTATTTT. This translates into CASSKDRRDTDTQYF.

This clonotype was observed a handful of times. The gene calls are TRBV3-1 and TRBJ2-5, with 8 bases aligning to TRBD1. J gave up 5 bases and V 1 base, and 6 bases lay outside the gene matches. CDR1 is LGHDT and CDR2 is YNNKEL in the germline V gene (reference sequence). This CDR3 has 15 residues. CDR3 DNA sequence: TGTGCCAGCAGCCAAGTTGGACAGGGAAGGGAGACCCAGTACTTC. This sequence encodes CASSQVGQGRETQYF.

DNA for the CDR3: TGCAGTGCTAGCGGCCCGGAGGGAAATGAGCAGTTCTTC. It yields the protein CSASGPEGNEQFF. The genes are TRBV20-1 and TRBJ2-1; a possible D gene is TRBD2 (6 bases). Trimming pared 3 bases from V and 7 bases from J, leaving 13 bases between. CDR3 length: 13 amino acids. Germline loops: CDR1 DFQATT, CDR2 SNEGSKA (reference sequence).

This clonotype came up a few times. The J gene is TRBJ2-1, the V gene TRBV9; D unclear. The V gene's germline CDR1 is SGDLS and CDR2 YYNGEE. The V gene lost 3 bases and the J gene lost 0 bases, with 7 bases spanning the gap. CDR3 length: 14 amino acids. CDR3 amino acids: CASSGWDSYNEQFF. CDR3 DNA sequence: TGTGCCAGCAGCGGGTGGGACTCCTACAATGAGCAGTTCTTC.

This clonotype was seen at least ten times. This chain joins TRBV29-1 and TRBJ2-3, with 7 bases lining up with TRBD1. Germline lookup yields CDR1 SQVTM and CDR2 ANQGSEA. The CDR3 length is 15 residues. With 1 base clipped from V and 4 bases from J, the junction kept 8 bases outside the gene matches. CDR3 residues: CSVEGDSRTADTQYF. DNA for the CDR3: TGCAGCGTTGAAGGGGACAGTCGAACGGCAGATACGCAGTATTTT.

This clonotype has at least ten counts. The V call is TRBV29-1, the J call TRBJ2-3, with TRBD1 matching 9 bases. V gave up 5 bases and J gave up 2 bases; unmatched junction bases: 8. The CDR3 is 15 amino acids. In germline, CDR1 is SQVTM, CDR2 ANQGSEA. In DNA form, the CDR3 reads TGCAGCGTTACCCTGGGACAGGGCGTCACAGATACGCAGTATTTT. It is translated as CSVTLGQGVTDTQYF.

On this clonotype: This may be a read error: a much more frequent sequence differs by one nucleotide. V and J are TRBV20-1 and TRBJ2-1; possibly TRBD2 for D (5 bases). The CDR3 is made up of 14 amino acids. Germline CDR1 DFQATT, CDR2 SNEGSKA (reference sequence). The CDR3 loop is CGAATSDPYNEQFF. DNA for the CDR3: TGCGGTGCTGCCACTAGTGATCCCTACAATGAGCAGTTCTTC.

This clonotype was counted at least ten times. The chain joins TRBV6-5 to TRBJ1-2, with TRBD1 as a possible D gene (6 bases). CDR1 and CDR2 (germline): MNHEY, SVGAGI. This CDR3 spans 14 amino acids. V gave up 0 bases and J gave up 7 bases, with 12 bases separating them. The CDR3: CASSYSTGIFGYTF. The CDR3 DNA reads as TGTGCCAGCAGTTACTCAACAGGGATCTTTGGCTACACCTTC.